This T cell receptor beta chain was recorded in a study of OX40 agonist ivuxolimab in advanced cancers. Study information: Ivuxolimab, an agonist antibody against OX40 (CD134), was given to patients. People in dose escalation had one of these cancers: hepatocellular carcinoma, melanoma, renal cell or head and neck cancer.

The trim removed 4 bases at V and 4 bases at J, leaving 3 bases unmatched. The CDR3 consists of 14 residues. Germline V gene data show CDR1 as SGHAT and CDR2 as FQDESV (reference sequence). Assay: immunoSEQ multiplex PCR; the TCRdb copy retains only in-frame clones and omits some. Of some 84,000 clones listed, roughly 89% are singletons. The sequenced sample was CD4+ or CD8+ T cells sorted from blood, obtained in a trial of the OX40 agonist ivuxolimab. The sequence derives from an adult with an advanced solid tumor such as melanoma, head and neck, liver or kidney cancer. This chain connects TRBV11-1 to TRBJ1-4, with TRBD1 matching over 7 bases. Written as DNA, the CDR3 is TGTGCCAGCAGCTGGGGACAGCATAATGAAAAACTGTTTTTT. Encoded protein: CASSWGQHNEKLFF.